This T cell receptor beta chain originates from a study of cytomegalovirus exposure and HLA in healthy donors. Regarding the study as a whole: The number of N-insertions in an Asian-associated ancestry cluster was reportedly below the roughly 620-donor mean in a later analysis. TCR beta chains associated with HLA were, in a later analysis, more clonally expanded than equally common others. Most subjects had HLA-A and HLA-B alleles reportedly predicted accurately by TCR beta sequences.

Details on this clone: Its antigen is not identified.

Germline assignment: CDR1 SEHNR and CDR2 FQNEAQ (reference sequence). The V end was cut by 3 bases, the J end by 3 bases, with 16 bases between. The CDR3 consists of 16 residues. PCR primers comprised 60 Vbeta and 13 Jbeta primers. Sequencing was performed with immunoSEQ multiplex PCR; in TCRdb, only in-frame clones are kept and a portion is missing. The sample consists of 150,000 to 200,000 clones, around 80% of them appearing once. Sequencing used PBMCs. The chain is built from TRBV7-9 and TRBJ2-3; maybe TRBD1 (5 bases). This TCR was sampled from a woman in her forties in good health and CMV-seronegative. CDR3 amino acids: CASSFSRYRITDTQYF. The CDR3, as DNA: TGTGCCAGCAGCTTTTCTCGCTACAGGATAACAGATACGCAGTATTTT.